These T cell receptor beta chains were read from a single sample in a study of cytomegalovirus exposure and HLA in healthy donors. Here immunoSEQ multiplex PCR was the method, and the copy in TCRdb shows in-frame clones only, minus some. The table has 200,000 to 250,000 clones, around four fifths seen once; the top ten hold over 12%. Sequenced sample: PBMCs. These receptors were obtained from a woman in her 30s in good health and CMV-seropositive. CDR3s leave out the opening cysteine and the closing phenylalanine or tryptophan.

TRBJ2-7	TRBV6-5	ASSYERQGHEQY
TRBJ1-2	TRBV30	AWTHAGSVLSNYGYT
TRBJ1-1	TRBV5-4	ASSLGRKETEAF
TRBJ2-1	TRBV4-1	ASSQEVPAGNYNEQF
TRBJ1-1	TRBV18	ASAIDRNTEAF
TRBJ2-5	TRBV29-1	SVDSGAGGTQY
TRBJ2-7	TRBV30	AWSFEGNPYEQY
TRBJ1-1	TRBV30	ASRDIGQGITEAF
TRBJ2-7	TRBV27	ASTLQIGAYEQY
TRBJ2-1	TRBV9	ASSPMAEGEQF
TRBJ1-1	TRBV28	ASRRDRENTEAF
TRBJ2-2	TRBV27	ASSLSAYVTGELF
TRBJ1-1	TRBV6-5	ASSRTKNTEAF
TRBJ1-1	TRBV5-1	ASSLVTGRGAF
TRBJ2-2	TRBV19	ASSAALTGELF
TRBJ2-7	TRBV10-3	ATWDGSYEQY
TRBJ2-1	TRBV4-3	ASSQDRGNREQF
TRBJ1-3	TRBV2	ATKTGNTIY
TRBJ1-5	TRBV5-1	ASSLEGADTSPQH
TRBJ1-1	TRBV30	AWSSASFRGPPTDKTEAF
TRBJ1-1	TRBV10-3	AICEFLNTEAF
TRBJ2-7	TRBV19	ASSTRTGTYEQY
TRBJ2-1	TRBV6-5	ASSYEGEQF
TRBJ1-1	TRBV5-1	ASSLVRGRRTEAF
TRBJ2-1	TRBV6-5	ASRAGVFNEQF
TRBJ2-3	TRBV7-3	ASSLERGTDTQY
TRBJ1-2	TRBV7-9	ASSLVAVRGYT
TRBJ2-2	TRBV10-3	AISETTGGNTGELF
TRBJ2-7	TRBV5-4	ASSLGQELRGQY
TRBJ1-1	TRBV7-6	ASSQSERMNTEAF
TRBJ1-3	TRBV4-3	ASSQDRENHSGNTIY
TRBJ2-2	TRBV4-1	ASSPVRAGVRTGELF
TRBJ2-3	TRBV6-5	AKRDRDRADTQY
TRBJ1-2	TRBV29-1	SVVLRHGYT
TRBJ2-7	TRBV10-3	ASLGASGSIYEQY
TRBJ2-3	TRBV5-4	ASRQDPTDTQY
TRBJ2-1	TRBV2	ASTHGPLNSGRGNEQF
TRBJ2-1	TRBV5-6	ASSLSWDEQF
TRBJ2-7	TRBV27	ASSLSGGGSYEQY
TRBJ1-5	TRBV5-6	ASSLAGTVSNQPQH
TRBJ1-3	TRBV30	AWSVLGDGNTIY
TRBJ2-7	TRBV7-9	ASSLRSGLGIYEQY
TRBJ2-1	TRBV5-1	ASSSTGTATYNEQF
TRBJ1-2	TRBV19	ATAQDGAPT
TRBJ2-1	TRBV13	ASSLYGLLPF
TRBJ1-5	TRBV11-2	ASSLAGHGDQPQH
TRBJ2-2	TRBV27	ASSPRRGNTGELF
TRBJ1-5	TRBV6-6	ASRDIRNQPQH
TRBJ2-7	TRBV27	ASVPGVGTYEQY
TRBJ2-7	TRBV5-6	ASSLVSLVPYEQY
TRBJ2-1	TRBV2	ASTLLGSSYNEQF
TRBJ1-1	TRBV6-5	ASSTPAGGHTEAF
TRBJ2-1	TRBV4-2	ASSQRTSGNSEQF